The rows below give T cell receptor beta chains drawn from one sample of a study of T cell responses to AZD1222 COVID-19 vaccine. TCRdb's copy holds only in-frame clones and misses some; the assay was immunoSEQ multiplex PCR. The sample lists roughly 66,000 clones; roughly four fifths were seen once. The sample consisted of peripheral blood, taken on day 0 of AZD1222 vaccination. The source is an adult in good health. Each CDR3 is given with its conserved first and last residue. A D gene is named only where the DNA matches it firmly. Part of the rows lack a size; the others show once, few, many or a class for expanded clones.

size | J | V | D | CDR3 | DNA
- | TRBJ1-5 | TRBV5-6 | TRBD1 | CASSFMGTGASSNQPQHF | TGTGCCAGCAGCTTCATGGGAACAGGGGCGTCTAGCAATCAGCCCCAGCATTTT
- | TRBJ2-7 | TRBV3-1/TRBV3-2 | - | CASSRRGQSYEQYF | TGTGCCAGCAGCCGGCGGGGGCAATCCTACGAGCAGTACTTC
few | TRBJ1-5 | TRBV19 | - | CASWTAGGQPQHF | TGTGCCAGTTGGACAGCCGGAGGCCAGCCCCAGCATTTT
few | TRBJ1-4 | TRBV5-5 | - | CASRTSTNEKLFF | TGTGCCAGCAGGACCTCAACTAATGAAAAACTGTTTTTT
- | TRBJ1-3 | TRBV20-1 | - | CSAIVGNTIYF | TGCAGTGCTATCGTCGGCAACACCATATATTTT
once | TRBJ1-1 | TRBV29-1 | - | CSVEETWSEAFF | TGCAGCGTTGAAGAGACGTGGTCCGAAGCTTTCTTT
- | TRBJ1-2 | TRBV2 | - | CASSDRRAGGYTF | TGTGCCAGCAGTGATAGACGGGCCGGGGGCTACACCTTC
few | TRBJ2-6 | TRBV5-8 | - | CASSLVLGGATSGANVLTF | TGTGCCAGCAGCTTGGTTTTGGGGGGCGCGACCTCTGGGGCCAACGTCCTGACTTTC
- | TRBJ1-5 | TRBV3-1/TRBV3-2 | TRBD1 | CASSPRGGNQPQHF | TGTGCCAGCAGTCCCAGGGGGGGCAATCAGCCCCAGCATTTT
- | TRBJ1-4 | TRBV3-1/TRBV3-2 | - | CASSQDGGTNEKLFF | TGTGCCAGCAGCCAAGATGGAGGGACTAATGAAAAACTGTTTTTT
once | TRBJ1-5 | TRBV10-3 | - | CAISESVEGDQPQHF | TGTGCCATCAGTGAGTCTGTGGAGGGCGATCAGCCCCAGCATTTT
- | TRBJ1-1 | TRBV5-1 | - | CASSLTGDTEAFF | TGCGCCAGCAGCTTGACAGGAGACACTGAAGCTTTCTTT
- | TRBJ1-2 | TRBV29-1 | - | CSVASDTNYGYTF | TGCAGCGTTGCTTCGGACACTAACTATGGCTACACCTTC
once | TRBJ1-6 | TRBV5-1 | - | CASSLVGISSYNSPLHF | TGCGCCAGCAGCTTGGTCGGCATCAGCTCCTATAATTCACCCCTCCACTTT
- | TRBJ2-1 | TRBV9 | TRBD2 | CASSGGLAGYNEQFF | TGTGCCAGCAGCGGTGGACTAGCGGGGTACAATGAGCAGTTCTTC
- | TRBJ2-3 | TRBV9 | - | CASSPGTINTDTQYF | TGTGCCAGCAGCCCGGGGACAATCAACACAGATACGCAGTATTTT
- | TRBJ1-6 | TRBV10-2 | - | CASSDAGTPLHF | TGCGCCAGCAGTGACGCTGGGACACCCCTCCACTTT
- | TRBJ1-4 | TRBV2 | - | CASSETPSRGEKLFF | TGTGCCAGCAGTGAAACCCCATCGCGGGGTGAAAAACTGTTTTTT
- | TRBJ1-2 | TRBV4-3 | - | CASSQHGANYGYTF | TGCGCCAGCAGCCAACACGGGGCTAACTATGGCTACACCTTC
- | TRBJ1-1 | TRBV5-6 | - | CASSWGADSEAFF | TGTGCCAGCAGCTGGGGTGCGGACTCTGAAGCTTTCTTT
- | TRBJ1-4 | TRBV6-1 | - | CASSEALLGGSEKLFF | TGTGCCAGCAGTGAAGCGCTTCTTGGGGGGAGTGAAAAACTGTTTTTT
few | TRBJ1-4 | TRBV7-9 | - | CASSHAGEPNEKLFF | TGTGCCAGCAGCCATGCGGGGGAACCTAATGAAAAACTGTTTTTT
- | TRBJ1-4 | TRBV19 | - | CASSIPGGATNEKLFF | TGTGCCAGTAGTATCCCGGGGGGGGCAACTAATGAAAAACTGTTTTTT
once | TRBJ1-2 | TRBV7-9 | - | CASSGPGEGPTYGYTF | TGTGCCAGCAGCGGACCCGGGGAGGGTCCGACCTATGGCTACACCTTC
- | TRBJ2-7 | TRBV5-5 | TRBD2 | CASSLAPPAGGYEQYF | TGTGCCAGCAGCTTGGCCCCCCCTGCCGGGGGGTACGAGCAGTACTTC